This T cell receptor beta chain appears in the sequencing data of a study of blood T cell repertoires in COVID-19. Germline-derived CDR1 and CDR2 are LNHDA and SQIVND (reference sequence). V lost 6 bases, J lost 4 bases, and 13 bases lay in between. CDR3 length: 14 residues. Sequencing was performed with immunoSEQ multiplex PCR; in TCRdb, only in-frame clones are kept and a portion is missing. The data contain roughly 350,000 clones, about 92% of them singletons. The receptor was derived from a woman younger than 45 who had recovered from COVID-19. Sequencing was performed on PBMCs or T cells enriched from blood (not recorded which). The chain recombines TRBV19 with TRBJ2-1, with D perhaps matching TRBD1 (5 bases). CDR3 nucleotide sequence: TGTGCCAGTAGCCCCACAAGGGGATACAATGAGCAGTTCTTC. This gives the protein CASSPTRGYNEQFF.